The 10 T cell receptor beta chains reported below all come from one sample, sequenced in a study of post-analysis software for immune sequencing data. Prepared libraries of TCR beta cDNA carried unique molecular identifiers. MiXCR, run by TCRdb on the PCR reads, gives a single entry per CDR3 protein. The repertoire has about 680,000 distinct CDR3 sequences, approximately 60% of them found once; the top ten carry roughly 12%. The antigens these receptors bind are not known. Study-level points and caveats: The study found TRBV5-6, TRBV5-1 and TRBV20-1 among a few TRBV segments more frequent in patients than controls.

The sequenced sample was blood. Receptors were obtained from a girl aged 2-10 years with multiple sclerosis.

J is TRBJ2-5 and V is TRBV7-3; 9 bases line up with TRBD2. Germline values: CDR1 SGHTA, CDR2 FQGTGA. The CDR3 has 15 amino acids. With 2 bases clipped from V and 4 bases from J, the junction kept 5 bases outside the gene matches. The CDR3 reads CASSLLGGRGETQYF. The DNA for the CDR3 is TGTGCCAGCAGCTTACTCGGCGGGAGGGGAGAGACCCAGTACTTC.

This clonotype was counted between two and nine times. The DNA for the CDR3 is TGTGCCAGCAGCATTCCAGGGGGTGGCTATGGCTACACCTTC. Its translation is CASSIPGGGYGYTF. The chain combines TRBV12-3 or TRBV12-4 with TRBJ1-2, with 7 bases aligning to TRBD1. This CDR3 spans 14 amino acids. Trimming cost V 6 bases and J 4 bases; bases outside gene matches: 8.

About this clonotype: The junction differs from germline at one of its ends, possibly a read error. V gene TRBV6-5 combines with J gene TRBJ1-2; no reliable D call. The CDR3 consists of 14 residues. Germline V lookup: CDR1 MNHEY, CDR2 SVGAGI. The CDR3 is CAGSSPREDYGYTF. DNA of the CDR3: TGTGCCGGCAGTTCCCCCCGGGAGGACTATGGCTACACCTTC.

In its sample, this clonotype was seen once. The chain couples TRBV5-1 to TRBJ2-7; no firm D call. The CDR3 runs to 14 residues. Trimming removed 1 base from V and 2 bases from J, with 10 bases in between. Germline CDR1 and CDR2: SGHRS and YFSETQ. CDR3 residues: CASSLQTPPYEQYF. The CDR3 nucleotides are TGCGCCAGCAGCTTGCAGACACCGCCCTACGAGCAGTACTTC.

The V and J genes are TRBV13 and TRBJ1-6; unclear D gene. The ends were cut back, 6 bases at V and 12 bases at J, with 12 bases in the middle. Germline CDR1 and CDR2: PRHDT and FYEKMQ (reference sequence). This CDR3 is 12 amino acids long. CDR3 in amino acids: CASSGSALPLHF. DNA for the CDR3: TGTGCCAGCAGTGGTTCGGCCTTACCCCTCCACTTT.

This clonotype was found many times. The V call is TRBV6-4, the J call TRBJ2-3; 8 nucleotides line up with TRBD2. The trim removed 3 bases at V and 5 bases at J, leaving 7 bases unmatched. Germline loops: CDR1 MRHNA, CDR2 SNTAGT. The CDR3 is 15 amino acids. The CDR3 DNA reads TGTGCCAGCAGTGAGCAGGCGGGAGGAGTAGATACGCAGTATTTT. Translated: CASSEQAGGVDTQYF.

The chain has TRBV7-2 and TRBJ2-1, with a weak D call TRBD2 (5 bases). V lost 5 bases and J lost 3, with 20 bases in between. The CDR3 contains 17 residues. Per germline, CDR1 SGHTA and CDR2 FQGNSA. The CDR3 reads CASSRFGGASGYNEQFF. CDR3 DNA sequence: TGTGCCAGCAGCCGATTCGGAGGCGCCAGTGGCTACAATGAGCAGTTCTTC.

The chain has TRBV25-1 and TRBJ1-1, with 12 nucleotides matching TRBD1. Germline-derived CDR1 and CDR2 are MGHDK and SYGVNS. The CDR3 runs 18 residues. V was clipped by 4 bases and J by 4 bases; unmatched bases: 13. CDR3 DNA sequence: TGTGCCAGCAGTGGCCCCGGGACAGGGGGCGGATGGAGCACTGAAGCTTTCTTT. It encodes CASSGPGTGGGWSTEAFF. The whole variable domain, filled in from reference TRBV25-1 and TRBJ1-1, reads EADIYQTPRYLVIGTGKKITLECSQTMGHDKMYWYQQDPGMELHLIHYSYGVNSTEKGDLSSESTVSRIRTEHFPLTLESARPSHTSQYLCASSGPGTGGGWSTEAFFGQGTRLTVV.

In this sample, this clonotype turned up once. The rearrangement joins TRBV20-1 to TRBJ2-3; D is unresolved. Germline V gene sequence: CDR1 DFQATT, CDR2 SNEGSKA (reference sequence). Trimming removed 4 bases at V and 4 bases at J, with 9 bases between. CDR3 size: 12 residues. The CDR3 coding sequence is TGCAGTGCTATGTTTAGACCAGATACGCAGTATTTT. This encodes CSAMFRPDTQYF.

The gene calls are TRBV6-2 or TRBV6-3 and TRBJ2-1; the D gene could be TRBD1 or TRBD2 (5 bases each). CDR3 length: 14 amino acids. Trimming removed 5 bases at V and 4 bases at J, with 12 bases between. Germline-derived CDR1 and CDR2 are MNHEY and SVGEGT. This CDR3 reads CASSHGGIYNEQFF. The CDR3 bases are TGTGCCAGCAGTCATGGGGGAATATACAATGAGCAGTTCTTC.